The next 26 T cell receptor beta chains were all read from a single sample in a study of blood T cell repertoires in COVID-19. The repertoire was sequenced with immunoSEQ multiplex PCR; TCRdb's copy has only in-frame clones and lacks some. The sample comprises under 300,000 clones, more than 75% of which are singletons, and about 12% rests with the top ten. The sample was peripheral blood. The receptor source for this set is an elderly man with acute or convalescent COVID-19.

The sample holds a few counts of this clone. V gene TRBV28 combines with J gene TRBJ2-3; D gene unclear. CDR1 is MDHEN, CDR2 SYDVKM, per germline. This CDR3 has 15 amino acids. Trimming took off 3 bases at V and 2 bases at J, with 12 bases between the two ends. In nucleotides, the CDR3 is TGTGCCAGCAGTTTGAGAGGTTCCCCCACAGATACGCAGTATTTT. Translated, it gives CASSLRGSPTDTQYF.

This clone turned up a few times. V is TRBV28 and J is TRBJ1-5; a possible D gene is TRBD1 (5 bases). The V gene lost 2 bases and the J gene lost 6 bases, with 14 bases spanning the gap. The CDR3 spans 15 residues. CDR1 is MDHEN, CDR2 SYDVKM, per germline. The CDR3 sequence is CASSLGGGNFQPQHF. Written as DNA, the CDR3 is TGTGCCAGCAGTTTAGGCGGGGGTAATTTTCAGCCCCAGCATTTT.

The V call is TRBV9, the J call TRBJ2-1, with 8 bases lining up with TRBD2. Per the germline V gene, CDR1 is SGDLS and CDR2 is YYNGEE. The CDR3 totals 15 residues. V was pared by 6 bases and J by 3 bases, with 8 bases of the junction left unmatched. The CDR3: CASTSGGGLYNEQFF. In DNA form, the CDR3 reads TGTGCCAGCACCTCGGGAGGGGGTCTCTACAATGAGCAGTTCTTC.

The genes are TRBV7-2 and TRBJ2-1; maybe TRBD2 (5 bases). In germline, CDR1 is SGHTA, CDR2 FQGNSA. The CDR3 is 12 amino acids. The germline V and J ends were trimmed by 4 bases and 8 bases, with 9 bases remaining between them. This chain's CDR3 is CASSWLRDEQFF. Here the CDR3 DNA reads TGTGCCAGCAGCTGGTTGAGGGATGAGCAGTTCTTC. Variable domain in full (rest from reference TRBV7-2 and TRBJ2-1): GAGVSQSPSNKVTEKGKDVELRCDPISGHTALYWYRQSLGQGLEFLIYFQGNSAPDKSGLPSDRFSAERTGGSVSTLTIQRTQQEDSAVYLCASSWLRDEQFFGPGTRLTVL.

This rearrangement joins TRBV5-5 to TRBJ1-6; TRBD1 aligns across 9 bases. This CDR3 is built from 17 residues. CDR1 and CDR2 from the germline V gene are SGHKS and YYEKEE (reference sequence). J lost 7 bases, V lost 3 bases, and 11 bases had no gene match. CDR3 sequence reads: CASSWSGQGFQNSPLHF. CDR3 coding DNA: TGTGCCAGCAGCTGGTCGGGACAGGGTTTTCAAAATTCACCCCTCCACTTT.

The rearrangement joins TRBV6-5 to TRBJ1-4; 9 bases are a match to TRBD1. CDR3 length: 14 residues. Germline V gene data show CDR1 as MNHEY and CDR2 as SVGAGI. The V segment lost 6 bases and the J segment 7 bases; nucleotides outside the gene matches: 6. The CDR3 loop reads CASRRGTGTEKLFF. The CDR3 DNA reads TGTGCCAGCAGGCGAGGGACAGGGACTGAAAAACTGTTTTTT.

This chain joins TRBV5-5 and TRBJ1-5, with D perhaps TRBD1 (5 bases). This CDR3 spans 17 amino acids. Trimming removed 0 bases at V and 0 bases at J, with 13 bases between. Germline-derived CDR1 and CDR2 are SGHKS and YYEKEE (reference sequence). In nucleotides, the CDR3 is TGTGCCAGCAGCTTGGGAGTCGGGGGAAATAGCAATCAGCCCCAGCATTTT. It specifies CASSLGVGGNSNQPQHF.

The chain combines TRBV18 with TRBJ2-2, with a weak D call TRBD1 (5 bases). There are 15 residues in the CDR3. Looked up from germline, CDR1 is KGHSH and CDR2 is LQKENI. Trimming removed 8 bases from V and 0 bases from J, with 13 bases in between. CDR3 nucleotide sequence: TGTGCCAGCACCCCGACAGCCGCGAACACCGGGGAGCTGTTTTTT. This codes for CASTPTAANTGELFF.

This chain links TRBV5-1 with TRBJ1-5; the D is unclear. This CDR3 region has 16 residues. Trimming removed 1 base at V and 2 bases at J, with 13 bases between. Germline CDR1 and CDR2: SGHRS and YFSETQ. CDR3 DNA sequence: TGCGCCAGCAGCTTGATGGGCCTGGGCGGCAATCAGCCCCAGCATTTT. This sequence encodes CASSLMGLGGNQPQHF.

The chain links TRBV11-2 to TRBJ1-1; 8 bases agree with TRBD1. CDR3 length equals 14 residues. The ends lost 5 bases at V and 4 bases at J; junction bases unmatched: 6. CDR1 and CDR2 (germline): SGHAT, FQNNGV. Written as DNA, the CDR3 is TGTGCCAGCAGCACCACAGGGGGGACCACTGAAGCTTTCTTT. It yields the protein CASSTTGGTTEAFF.

The chain carries TRBV7-9 and TRBJ2-2; 7 bases agree with TRBD1. The J segment lost 0 bases and the V segment lost 5 bases, leaving 6 bases of the junction unmatched. Germline-derived CDR1 and CDR2 are SEHNR and FQNEAQ (reference sequence). This CDR3 has 16 amino acids. CDR3 residues: CASSPRDSSNTGELFF. CDR3 DNA: TGTGCCAGCAGCCCCCGGGACAGCTCGAACACCGGGGAGCTGTTTTTT.

V usage is TRBV4-2 and J usage is TRBJ2-3; TRBD2 aligns across 10 bases. Germline CDR1 and CDR2: LGHNA and YNFKEQ. The CDR3 has 16 amino acids. Trimming took 1 base from V and 6 from J; bases not matched to a gene: 7. Here the CDR3 reads CASSQGGLAGVDTQYF. The CDR3 DNA follows: TGTGCCAGCAGCCAAGGGGGGCTAGCGGGAGTGGATACGCAGTATTTT.

J is TRBJ2-1 and V is TRBV3-1 (or the pseudogene TRBV3-2); perhaps TRBD2 as D (6 bases). Trimming removed 2 bases at V and 0 bases at J, with 8 bases between. The CDR3 has 15 residues. Germline assignment: CDR1 LGHDT and CDR2 YNNKEL (reference sequence). CDR3 in amino acids: CASSQYSGSYNEQFF. For the CDR3, the DNA is TGTGCCAGCAGCCAATATAGCGGCTCCTACAATGAGCAGTTCTTC.

The V call is TRBV11-2, the J call TRBJ2-3; 12 nucleotides line up with TRBD1. The V segment lost 5 bases and the J segment 1 base; nucleotides outside the gene matches: 7. The CDR3 contains 17 residues. The germline V gene encodes CDR1 SGHAT and CDR2 FQNNGV. CDR3 nucleotide sequence: TGTGCCAGCAGCCGAACCGGGACAGGGGGCGGCACAGATACGCAGTATTTT. Protein product: CASSRTGTGGGTDTQYF.

The chain carries TRBV28 and TRBJ1-5; a weak D match, TRBD1 (5 bases). This CDR3 comprises 16 residues. Per the germline V gene, CDR1 is MDHEN and CDR2 is SYDVKM. V lost 3 bases, J lost 6 bases, and 18 bases lay in between. CDR3 in DNA: TGTGCCAGCAGTTTCCCCACGGGGGTGGGCGGTCAGCCCCAGCATTTT. Its protein product is CASSFPTGVGGQPQHF.

The chain is built from TRBV7-2 and TRBJ2-7, with 8 nucleotides matching TRBD1. V lost 1 base, J lost 0 bases, and 2 bases stayed unmatched. Germline V gives CDR1 SGHTA, CDR2 FQGNSA. The CDR3 contains 15 residues. CDR3 in amino acids: CASSLVGTGSYEQYF. CDR3 coding DNA: TGTGCCAGCAGCTTAGTAGGGACAGGCTCCTACGAGCAGTACTTC.

The genes are TRBV18 and TRBJ2-2, with D tentatively TRBD1 (7 bases). The V and J ends lost 3 bases and 4 bases respectively, with 15 bases between them. CDR1 and CDR2 from the germline V gene are KGHSH and LQKENI. The CDR3 loop spans 16 amino acids. CDR3 nucleotides: TGTGCCAGCTCACCTCCAGGGGGACTCGGCACCGGGGAGCTGTTTTTT. Translated: CASSPPGGLGTGELFF.

This clone was recorded at least ten times. V gene TRBV2 combines with J gene TRBJ1-5; a weak D match, TRBD1 (6 bases). V was cut by 4 bases and J by 0 bases, with 10 bases left in between. Germline V gives CDR1 SNHLY, CDR2 FYNNEI. The CDR3 loop spans 15 amino acids. Here the CDR3 DNA reads TGTGCCAGCAGTGGGACAGCCCTTAGCAATCAGCCCCAGCATTTT. Protein product: CASSGTALSNQPQHF.

The chain uses TRBV21-1 and TRBJ1-5. TRBV21-1 is deemed a pseudogene. This CDR3 has 16 residues. The CDR3 reads CASSSTRGALVQPQHF. In DNA form, the CDR3 reads TGTGCCAGCAGCTCGACGCGGGGGGCGTTGGTTCAGCCCCAGCATTTT.

The chain uses TRBV2 and TRBJ1-2, with TRBD1 matching 10 bases. The CDR3 extends over 14 amino acids. Trimming cost V 3 bases and J 8 bases; bases outside gene matches: 6. Germline CDR1 and CDR2: SNHLY and FYNNEI. CDR3 region: CASSEPGTGDGYTF. The DNA of the CDR3 is TGTGCCAGCAGTGAGCCCGGGACAGGGGACGGCTACACCTTC.

The chain couples TRBV6-5 to TRBJ2-1; weak D call: TRBD2 (6 bases). The CDR3 has 15 residues. The germline gives CDR1 MNHEY, CDR2 SVGAGI. Trimming took off 8 bases at V and 0 bases at J, with 14 bases between the two ends. In nucleotides, the CDR3 is TGTGCCAGCGGCCGCGGGACGCACTCCTACAATGAGCAGTTCTTC. Amino acid sequence: CASGRGTHSYNEQFF.

This chain uses TRBV2 with TRBJ2-7, with a tentative D call TRBD1 (5 bases). The V gene's germline CDR1 is SNHLY and CDR2 FYNNEI. The V gene lost 4 bases and the J gene lost 6 bases, with 10 bases spanning the gap. The CDR3 spans 12 residues. As DNA, the CDR3 is TGTGCCAGCAGTGGGCTTGACAGCGAGCAGTACTTC. Translating gives CASSGLDSEQYF.

The rearrangement joins TRBV5-1 to TRBJ1-1, with TRBD1 as a possible D gene (6 bases). V shed 3 bases and J shed 4 bases, with 22 bases lying between them. The CDR3 runs 17 residues. Germline V gene data show CDR1 as SGHRS and CDR2 as YFSETQ. Here the CDR3 DNA reads TGCGCCAGCAGCTCAGATAACCGACACAGGGCCCCCACTGAAGCTTTCTTT. Residues: CASSSDNRHRAPTEAFF.

This clone appeared a few times. This sequence joins TRBV29-1 and TRBJ2-3; 7 bases map to TRBD1. CDR3 length equals 15 residues. V shed 6 bases and J 0 bases; nucleotides not matched to a gene: 9. Looked up from germline, CDR1 is SQVTM and CDR2 is ANQGSEA. CDR3 protein: CSVLTGQSSTDTQYF. CDR3 bases: TGCAGCGTCCTGACAGGGCAGTCTAGCACAGATACGCAGTATTTT.

V gene TRBV9 combines with J gene TRBJ1-1; D is undetermined. The length of the CDR3 is 13 residues. The germline V gene has CDR1 SGDLS and CDR2 YYNGEE. Trimming removed 5 bases at V and 0 bases at J, with 8 bases between. CDR3 amino acids: CASSTAMNTEAFF. The CDR3 region has the DNA TGTGCCAGCAGTACAGCTATGAACACTGAAGCTTTCTTT. Looking up the rest from reference TRBV9 and TRBJ1-1 gives the full variable domain: DSGVTQTPKHLITATGQRVTLRCSPRSGDLSVYWYQQSLDQGLQFLIQYYNGEERAKGNILERFSAQQFPDLHSELNLSSLELGDSALYFCASSTAMNTEAFFGQGTRLTVV.

The chain combines TRBV28 with TRBJ1-3; perhaps TRBD1 as D (5 bases). Germline CDR1 reads MDHEN; CDR2 reads SYDVKM. Trimming took 7 bases from V and 4 from J, leaving 14 bases between them. The CDR3 is 14 residues long. The CDR3 bases are TGTGCCAGCACCGGGGGGGGGTTGGGAAACACCATATATTTT. It encodes CASTGGGLGNTIYF.